These 24 T cell receptor beta chains were all obtained from the same sample, sequenced in a study of shared clonotypes between healthy human individuals. Method: immunoSEQ multiplex PCR; TCRdb's copy keeps in-frame clones and lacks some. The table includes about 1.1 million clones, 75% to 80% detected once. Specimen: memory CD4+ T cells from PBMCs. Described subset: CD45RA-negative fraction. The source is a man between 18 and 35 years old in good health. Some clones in this sample may be carry-over from other donors' samples.

The chain has TRBV28 and TRBJ2-7; D is unclear. Per the germline V gene, CDR1 is MDHEN and CDR2 is SYDVKM. The CDR3 totals 14 residues. V was pared by 5 bases and J by 1 base, with 12 bases between. Here the CDR3 reads CASSPTPESYEQYF. The DNA of the CDR3 is TGTGCCAGCAGTCCGACGCCGGAATCCTACGAGCAGTACTTC. The variable domain in full, with the rest retrieved from reference TRBV28 and TRBJ2-7, is DVKVTQSSRYLVKRTGEKVFLECVQDMDHENMFWYRQDPGLGLRLIYFSYDVKMKEKGDIPEGYSVSREKKERFSLILESASTNQTSMYLCASSPTPESYEQYFGPGTRLTVT.

This clone was observed many times. The chain recombines TRBV15 with TRBJ2-3; no clear D. CDR1 and CDR2 from the germline V gene are LNHNV and YYDKDF (reference sequence). The CDR3 has 12 amino acids. Trimming left V 2 bases short and J 8 bases short, with 8 bases between. The chain's CDR3 is CATSRLPGTQYF. In DNA, the CDR3 is TGTGCCACCAGCAGACTCCCTGGTACGCAGTATTTT.

This clone was detected many times. This rearrangement joins TRBV27 to TRBJ2-5, with 8 nucleotides matching TRBD2. Germline loops: CDR1 MNHEY, CDR2 SMNVEV (reference sequence). Trimming at V came to 0 bases and at J to 4 bases, leaving 13 bases not matched to a gene. There are 18 residues in the CDR3. The CDR3 sequence: CASSLSFFAGGLVETQYF. CDR3 nucleotide sequence: TGTGCCAGCAGTTTATCGTTTTTTGCGGGAGGCCTGGTAGAGACCCAGTACTTC.

The chain is built from TRBV5-6 and TRBJ2-4; 7 nucleotides match TRBD2. The germline gives CDR1 SGHDT, CDR2 YYEEEE. The trim removed 4 bases at V and 8 bases at J, leaving 15 bases unmatched. This CDR3 comprises 16 residues. Written as DNA, the CDR3 is TGTGCCAGCAGCCGTATTGTGGGAGGGCAGGGTCACATTCAGTACTTC. Its protein product is CASSRIVGGQGHIQYF.

On this clone: Other DNA sequences in this specimen translate into the identical CDR3. J is TRBJ1-1 and V is TRBV25-1; 10 nucleotides line up with TRBD1. V trimming: 3 bases; J trimming: 3 bases; junction bases outside the gene matches: 4. The germline CDR1 and CDR2 sequences are MGHDK and SYGVNS. The CDR3 runs 15 residues. The CDR3 DNA is TGTGCCAGCAGTGATCCGACAGGGGGCGACACTGAAGCTTTCTTT. Its translation is CASSDPTGGDTEAFF.

In regard to this clone: One end of the junction fails to match germline, which may point to a read error. Other nucleotide sequences from this sample produce the same CDR3. The chain links TRBV5-1 to TRBJ1-1, with TRBD1 identical over 8 bases. CDR1 is SGHRS, CDR2 YFSETQ, per germline. There are 15 residues in the CDR3. CDR3 loop: CASSLGTGPNTEAFF. CDR3 nucleotides: TGCGCCAGCAGTTTGGGGACAGGTCCTAACACTGAAGCTTTCTTT.

The CDR3 DNA follows: TGTGCCGCCGAGGACTACTCCTACGAGCAGTACTTC. Its translation is CAAEDYSYEQYF. The rearrangement joins TRBV30 to TRBJ2-7; the D gene is possibly TRBD2 (6 bases). Germline V CDR1 and CDR2: GTSNPN, SVGIG (reference sequence). Trimming shortened V by 8 bases and J by 0 bases, and 11 bases separated the two germline ends. The CDR3 has 12 residues.

The chain recombines TRBV19 with TRBJ2-6; D remains unclear. The germline CDR1 and CDR2 sequences are LNHDA and SQIVND (reference sequence). This CDR3 is 16 amino acids long. Trimming shortened V by 6 bases and J by 3 bases, and 15 bases separated the two germline ends. The CDR3 spells CASRSKGGLGANVLTF. The CDR3 DNA follows: TGTGCCAGTAGGTCAAAAGGTGGGCTTGGGGCCAACGTCCTGACTTTC.

This clone came up a few times. The chain links TRBV2 to TRBJ1-5; TRBD1 matches at 10 bases. This CDR3 is built from 13 residues. V was clipped by 10 bases and J by 5 bases; unmatched bases: 5. CDR1 SNHLY and CDR2 FYNNEI come from the germline V gene. CDR3: CATAGTGDQPQHF. The CDR3 nucleotides read TGTGCCACCGCCGGGACAGGGGATCAGCCCCAGCATTTT.

The V gene is TRBV29-1, the J gene TRBJ2-5, with D possibly TRBD1 on 5 matching bases. V gave up 5 bases and J gave up 0 bases, with 10 bases separating them. The CDR3 length is 13 residues. Per the germline V gene, CDR1 is SQVTM and CDR2 is ANQGSEA. In DNA, the CDR3 is TGCAGCGTTTCCCTGACAGACCAAGAGACCCAGTACTTC. The encoded protein is CSVSLTDQETQYF.

This clone turned up a few times. CDR3 in amino acids: CASTPQLVSTDTQYF. The CDR3 DNA follows: TGTGCCAGCACCCCTCAGCTGGTGAGCACAGATACGCAGTATTTT. The chain has TRBV25-1 and TRBJ2-3; no firm D call. CDR1 and CDR2 (germline): MGHDK, SYGVNS. V lost 7 bases to trimming and J lost 0 bases, with 14 bases between them. The CDR3 runs 15 residues.

V gene TRBV21-1 combines with J gene TRBJ2-2; the table gives TRBD2 as D, unverified against the DNA. TRBV21-1 is noted as a pseudogene. This CDR3 is 16 amino acids long. Written as DNA, the CDR3 is TGTGCCAGCAGCAAAGGTCCTGGGAGAAACACCGGGGAGCTGTTTTTT. Translating it yields CASSKGPGRNTGELFF.

The rearrangement links TRBV19 to TRBJ2-7; TRBD1 matches at 9 bases. The germline V gene has CDR1 LNHDA and CDR2 SQIVND (reference sequence). This CDR3 has 15 amino acids. J lost 4 bases, V lost 6 bases, and 10 bases had no gene match. The CDR3 bases are TGTGCCAGTAGGCTTAGGACAGGGGAGCGTTACGAGCAGTACTTC. Protein product: CASRLRTGERYEQYF.

This chain connects TRBV12-5 to TRBJ2-5; 9 bases align to TRBD1. J lost 5 bases, V lost 4 bases, and 2 bases had no gene match. The germline gives CDR1 LGHNT, CDR2 FRNRAP. The CDR3 is made up of 13 amino acids. CDR3 sequence reads: CASGSGQGETQYF. Here the CDR3 DNA reads TGTGCTAGTGGTTCAGGACAGGGGGAGACCCAGTACTTC.

The genes are TRBV5-4 and TRBJ1-1; no reliable D call. The V gene lost 6 bases and the J gene lost 1 base, with 10 bases spanning the gap. Germline CDR1 and CDR2: SGHNT and YYREEE (reference sequence). This CDR3 spans 13 amino acids. The CDR3 nucleotides read TGTGCCAGCAACCGGGCCCCGAACACTGAAGCTTTCTTT. This sequence encodes CASNRAPNTEAFF.

The CDR3 region has the DNA TGTGCCTGGAGTGGTCCGCGGAGGGATACGCAGTATTTT. Its translation: CAWSGPRRDTQYF. The gene calls are TRBV30 and TRBJ2-3, with D possibly TRBD2 on 5 matching bases. In germline, CDR1 is GTSNPN, CDR2 SVGIG (reference sequence). The CDR3 runs to 13 residues. V gave up 1 base and J gave up 6 bases, with 11 bases separating them.

This clone was observed a single time. This rearrangement joins TRBV9 to TRBJ2-2; D is unresolved. Trimming pared 3 bases from V and 2 bases from J, leaving 8 bases between. Germline CDR1 and CDR2: SGDLS and YYNGEE. This CDR3 region has 14 residues. In DNA, the CDR3 is TGTGCCAGCAGCGCCCTTATTAACACCGGGGAGCTGTTTTTT. It codes for CASSALINTGELFF.

This sequence joins TRBV5-6 and TRBJ2-5; TRBD2 matches 8 bases. The V segment lost 0 bases and the J segment 4 bases; nucleotides outside the gene matches: 5. The CDR3 contains 15 residues. Germline V lookup: CDR1 SGHDT, CDR2 YYEEEE. The CDR3 spells CASSLGLAGTETQYF. CDR3 bases: TGTGCCAGCAGCTTGGGGTTAGCGGGAACAGAGACCCAGTACTTC.

This clone has a count of ten or more. The rearrangement joins TRBV5-8 to TRBJ1-1; no definite D call. The CDR3 spans 15 residues. Trimming shortened V by 0 bases and J by 11 bases, and 20 bases separated the two germline ends. The germline CDR1 and CDR2 sequences are SGHTS and YDEGEE. The CDR3 loop reads CASSLVGFTPSGAFF. CDR3 bases: TGTGCCAGCAGCTTGGTAGGGTTCACCCCGAGTGGGGCTTTCTTT. The whole variable domain, remainder taken from reference TRBV5-8 and TRBJ1-1, is EAGVTQSPTHLIKTRGQQATLRCSPISGHTSVYWYQQALGLGLQFLLWYDEGEERNRGNFPPRFSGRQFPNYSSELNVNALELEDSALYLCASSLVGFTPSGAFFGQGTRLTVV.

The genes are TRBV7-2 and TRBJ1-1; D remains unclear. This CDR3 spans 12 amino acids. V was shortened by 5 bases and J by 1 base, with 5 bases between the two germline ends. Germline loops: CDR1 SGHTA, CDR2 FQGNSA. CDR3 amino acids: CASSLSNTEAFF. CDR3 nucleotides: TGTGCCAGCAGCCTATCGAACACTGAAGCTTTCTTT.

This clone was recorded a few times. The chain is built from TRBV9 and TRBJ2-3; tentatively, D is TRBD2 (5 bases). Germline CDR1 and CDR2: SGDLS and YYNGEE. The V gene lost 0 bases and the J gene lost 2 bases, with 10 bases spanning the gap. The CDR3 covers 15 residues. CDR3 region: CASSVGLADTDTQYF. The CDR3 DNA follows: TGTGCCAGCAGCGTAGGGCTAGCCGACACAGATACGCAGTATTTT.

CDR3 in DNA: TGTGCCAGCAGTGGAAGGACTAGCGGGAGGGTCACAGATACGCAGTATTTT. It encodes CASSGRTSGRVTDTQYF. This chain joins TRBV6-1 and TRBJ2-3, with TRBD2 identical over 15 bases. This CDR3 contains 17 residues. V shed 4 bases and J 2 bases; nucleotides not matched to a gene: 4. CDR1 and CDR2 (germline): MNHNS, SASEGT.

This clone was seen a single time. The J gene is TRBJ1-1, the V gene TRBV9; D gene uncertain. Germline CDR1 and CDR2: SGDLS and YYNGEE. CDR3 length: 13 residues. V was cut by 3 bases and J by 3 bases, with 9 bases left in between. Written as DNA, the CDR3 is TGTGCCAGCAGCGACCGGAGGGACACTGAAGCTTTCTTT. This codes for CASSDRRDTEAFF.

The chain combines TRBV5-1 with TRBJ1-2, with D possibly TRBD1 on 6 matching bases. The CDR3 has 15 residues. The germline V and J ends were trimmed by 1 base and 4 bases, with 14 bases remaining between them. The V gene's germline CDR1 is SGHRS and CDR2 YFSETQ. The CDR3 DNA is TGCGCCAGCAGCTTGTTACGACAGGACATCTATGGCTACACCTTC. It encodes CASSLLRQDIYGYTF.